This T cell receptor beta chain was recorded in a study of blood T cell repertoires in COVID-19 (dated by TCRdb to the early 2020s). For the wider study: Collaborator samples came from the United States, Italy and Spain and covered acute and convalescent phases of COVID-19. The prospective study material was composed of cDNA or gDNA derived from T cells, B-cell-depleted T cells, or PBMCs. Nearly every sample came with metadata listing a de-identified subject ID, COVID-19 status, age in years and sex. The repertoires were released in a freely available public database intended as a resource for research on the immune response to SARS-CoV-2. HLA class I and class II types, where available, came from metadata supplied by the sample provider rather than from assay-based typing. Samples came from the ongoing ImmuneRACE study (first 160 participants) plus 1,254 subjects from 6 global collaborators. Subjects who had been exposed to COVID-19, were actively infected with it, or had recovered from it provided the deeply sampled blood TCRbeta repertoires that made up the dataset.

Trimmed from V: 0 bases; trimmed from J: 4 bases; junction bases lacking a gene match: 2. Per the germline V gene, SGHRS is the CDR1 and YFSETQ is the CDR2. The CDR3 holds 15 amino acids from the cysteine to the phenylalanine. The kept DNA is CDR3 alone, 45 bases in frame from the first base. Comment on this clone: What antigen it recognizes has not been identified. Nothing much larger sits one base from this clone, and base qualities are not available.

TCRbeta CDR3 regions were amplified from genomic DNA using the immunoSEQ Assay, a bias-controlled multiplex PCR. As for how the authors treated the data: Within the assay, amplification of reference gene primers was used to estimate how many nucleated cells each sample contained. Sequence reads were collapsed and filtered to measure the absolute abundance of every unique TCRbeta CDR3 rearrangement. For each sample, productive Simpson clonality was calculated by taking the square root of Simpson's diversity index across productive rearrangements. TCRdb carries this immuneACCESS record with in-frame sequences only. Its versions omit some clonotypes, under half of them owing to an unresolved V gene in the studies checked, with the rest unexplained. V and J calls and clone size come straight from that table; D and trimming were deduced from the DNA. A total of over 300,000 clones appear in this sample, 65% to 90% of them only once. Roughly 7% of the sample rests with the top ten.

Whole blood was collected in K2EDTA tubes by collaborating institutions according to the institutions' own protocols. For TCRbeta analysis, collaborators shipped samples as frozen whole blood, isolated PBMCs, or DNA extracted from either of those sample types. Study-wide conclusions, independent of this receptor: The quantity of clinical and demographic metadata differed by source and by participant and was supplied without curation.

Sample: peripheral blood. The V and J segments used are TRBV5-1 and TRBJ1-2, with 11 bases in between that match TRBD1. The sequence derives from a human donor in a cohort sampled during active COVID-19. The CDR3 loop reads CASSLAGTGGYGYTF. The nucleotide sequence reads TGCGCCAGCAGCTTGGCCGGGACAGGGGGCTATGGCTACACCTTC.